This T cell receptor beta chain is from a study of cytomegalovirus exposure and HLA in healthy donors. Study results and caveats: Researchers reported that a few CMV-associated chains were confirmed in vitro as CMV antigen-specific. TCR beta chain V- and J-gene trimming was linked, in a later analysis, to a missense variant in DCLRE1C.

V was trimmed by 4 bases and J by 1 base, leaving 11 bases between them. The CDR3 contains 14 residues. From germline, CDR1 is SGDLS and CDR2 YYNGEE. In the case of this clone: The antigen is not known.

PCR employed 60 Vbeta and 13 Jbeta primers. Data came from immunoSEQ multiplex PCR; TCRdb stores just in-frame clones and leaves some out. Recorded here are approximately 50,000 clones; the top ten clones represent about 2.5%. V and J are TRBV9 and TRBJ1-1; perhaps TRBD1 as D (5 bases). The sequence derives from a female donor in good health and CMV-seronegative. Sequencing was done on a sample of PBMCs. In DNA, the CDR3 is TGTGCCAGCAGCCCTAGACAGACGAACACTGAAGCTTTCTTT. Amino acid sequence: CASSPRQTNTEAFF. The variable domain in full, completed from reference TRBV9 and TRBJ1-1, reads DSGVTQTPKHLITATGQRVTLRCSPRSGDLSVYWYQQSLDQGLQFLIQYYNGEERAKGNILERFSAQQFPDLHSELNLSSLELGDSALYFCASSPRQTNTEAFFGQGTRLTVV.